A selection of T cell receptor beta chains follows, all from one sample in a study of PD-1 blockade in classical Hodgkin lymphoma. Measured with immunoSEQ multiplex PCR; TCRdb has only the in-frame clones, and not every one. This sample has 25,000 to 30,000 clones, with less than 80% found just once. The input for sequencing was peripheral blood mononuclear cells (PBMCs), taken before the second cycle of nivolumab. The receptors derive from a human donor with classical Hodgkin lymphoma. Each CDR3 is given with its conserved first and last residue. Fields, in order: clone size, V gene, J gene, D gene, CDR3 DNA, CDR3 protein. D genes are given only for firm matches. The size field is filled for only some rows; it gives once, few, many or a size class.

NA	TRBV15	TRBJ1-2	NA	TGTGCCACCAGCCCATCCAAGGGTACGTCGCGTGGCTACACCTTC	CATSPSKGTSRGYTF
NA	TRBV30	TRBJ2-7	TRBD2	TGTGCCTGGAGTGGCGGACTAGCGGACCAGCAGTACTTC	CAWSGGLADQQYF
NA	TRBV29-1	TRBJ2-3	NA	TGCAGCGTTGAAAGGGCAGAGACAGATACGCAGTATTTT	CSVERAETDTQYF
NA	TRBV4-2	TRBJ2-7	TRBD1	TGTGCCAGCAGCCAACAGGGGGCCTACGAGCAGTACTTC	CASSQQGAYEQYF
NA	TRBV10-2	TRBJ2-2	TRBD1	TGCGCCAGCAGTGATTTAGGGGGCGCTGCCGGGGAGCTGTTTTTT	CASSDLGGAAGELFF
few	TRBV4-3	TRBJ1-2	NA	TGCGCCAGCAGCCAAGATGGGAGGTATAACTATGGCTACACCTTC	CASSQDGRYNYGYTF
NA	TRBV6-1	TRBJ2-7	TRBD1	TGTGCCAGCAGTGGAACCGGGACAGGTCTTTACGAGCAGTACTTC	CASSGTGTGLYEQYF
NA	TRBV6-6	TRBJ1-1	TRBD1	TGTGCCAGCAGTCCCGACAGGGACACTGAAGCTTTCTTT	CASSPDRDTEAFF
once	TRBV7-9	TRBJ1-6	NA	TGTGCCAGCAGCTCCGGGGCCGGGGGTTCACCCCTCCACTTT	CASSSGAGGSPLHF
NA	TRBV4-2	TRBJ1-1	TRBD1	TGTGCCAGCAGCCAAGAGCCGGCAGGGGGCGCAGCTTTCTTT	CASSQEPAGGAAFF
few	TRBV30	TRBJ1-4	NA	TGTGCCTGGAGTTTACAATATGGGGAACTGTTTTTT	CAWSLQYGELFF
NA	TRBV19	TRBJ2-7	NA	TGTGCCACAACAGGGGAGGGGCCCTACGAGCAGTACTTC	CATTGEGPYEQYF
NA	TRBV18	TRBJ2-6	TRBD1	TGTGCCAGCTCACCACCGGTCACAGGGGCCAGCTCTGGGGCCAACGTCCTGACTTTC	CASSPPVTGASSGANVLTF
NA	TRBV5-8	TRBJ1-4	NA	TGTGCCAGCATCCAAACAAGTGCCGGCGTAAAACTGTTTTTT	CASIQTSAGVKLFF
NA	TRBV20-1	TRBJ2-1	NA	TGCAGTGCTAGAATCGGGCCTATGCAGTTCTTC	CSARIGPMQFF
NA	TRBV7-2	TRBJ1-1	NA	TGTGCCAGCAGCTCTGGGTTGGACATTGAAGCTTTCTTT	CASSSGLDIEAFF